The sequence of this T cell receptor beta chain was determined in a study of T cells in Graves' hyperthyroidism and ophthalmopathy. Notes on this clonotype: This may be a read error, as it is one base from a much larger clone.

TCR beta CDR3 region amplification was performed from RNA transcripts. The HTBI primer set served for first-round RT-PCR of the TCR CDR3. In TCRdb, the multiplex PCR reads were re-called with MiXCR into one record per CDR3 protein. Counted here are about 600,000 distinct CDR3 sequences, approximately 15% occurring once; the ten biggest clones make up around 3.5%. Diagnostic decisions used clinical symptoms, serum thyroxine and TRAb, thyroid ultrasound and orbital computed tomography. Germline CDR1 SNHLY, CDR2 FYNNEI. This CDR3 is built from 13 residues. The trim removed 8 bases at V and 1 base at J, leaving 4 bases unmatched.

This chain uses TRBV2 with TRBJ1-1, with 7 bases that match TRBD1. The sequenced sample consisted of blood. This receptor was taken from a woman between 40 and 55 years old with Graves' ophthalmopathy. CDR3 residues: CASGGQANTEAFF. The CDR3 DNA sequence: TGTGCCAGCGGAGGACAGGCGAACACTGAAGCTTTCTTT.